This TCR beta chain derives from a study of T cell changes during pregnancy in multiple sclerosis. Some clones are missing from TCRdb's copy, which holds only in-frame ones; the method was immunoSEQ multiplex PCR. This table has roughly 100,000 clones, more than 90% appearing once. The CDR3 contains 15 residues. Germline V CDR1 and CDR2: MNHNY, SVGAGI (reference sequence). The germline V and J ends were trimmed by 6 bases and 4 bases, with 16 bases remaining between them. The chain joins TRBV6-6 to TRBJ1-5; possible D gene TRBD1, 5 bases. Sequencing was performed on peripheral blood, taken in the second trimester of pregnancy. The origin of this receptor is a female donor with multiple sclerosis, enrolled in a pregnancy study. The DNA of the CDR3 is TGTGCCAGCAGCACGGGGGACCCGAGGAATCAGCCCCAGCATTTT. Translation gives CASSTGDPRNQPQHF.